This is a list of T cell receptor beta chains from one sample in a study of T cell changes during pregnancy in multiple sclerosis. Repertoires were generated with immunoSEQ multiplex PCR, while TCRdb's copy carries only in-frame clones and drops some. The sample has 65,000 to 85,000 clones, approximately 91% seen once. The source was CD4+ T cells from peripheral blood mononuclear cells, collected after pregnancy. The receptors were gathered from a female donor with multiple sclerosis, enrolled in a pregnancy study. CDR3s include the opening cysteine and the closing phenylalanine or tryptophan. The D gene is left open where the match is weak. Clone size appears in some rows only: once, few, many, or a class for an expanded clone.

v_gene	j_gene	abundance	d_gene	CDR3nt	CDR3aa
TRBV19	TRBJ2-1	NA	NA	TGTGCCAGTAAGGGAGGAAGCTTTTACAATGAGCAGTTCTTC	CASKGGSFYNEQFF
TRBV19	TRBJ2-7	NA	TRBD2	TGTGCCAGTAGTCCCCGGGGGGGGACTGGCTACGAGCAGTACTTC	CASSPRGGTGYEQYF
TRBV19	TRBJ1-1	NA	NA	TGTGCCAGTAGTCTCCCCGGGGGTGAGGCTTTCTTT	CASSLPGGEAFF
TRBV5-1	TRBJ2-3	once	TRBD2	TGCGCCAGCAGCTCCTCTATAGCGGGGGGGCCAAATACGCAGTATTTT	CASSSSIAGGPNTQYF
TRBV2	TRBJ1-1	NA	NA	TGTGCCAGCAGCCGACTATTGAACACTGAAGCTTTCTTT	CASSRLLNTEAFF
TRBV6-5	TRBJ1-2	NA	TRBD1	TGTGCCAGCAGTTACAGGGGGCGAGGCCCCAACTATGGCTACACCTTC	CASSYRGRGPNYGYTF
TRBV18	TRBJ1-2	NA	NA	TGTGCCAGCTCACCGACGGCGGGGAAGAGTATTTATGGCTACACCTTC	CASSPTAGKSIYGYTF
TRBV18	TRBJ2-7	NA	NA	TGTGCCAGCTCACCATCCTCTTTTGTCGGGGTTGGCGAGCAGTACTTC	CASSPSSFVGVGEQYF
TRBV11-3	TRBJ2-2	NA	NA	TGTGCCAGCAGTCCGGAGGGGGGGATTAACACCGGGGAGCTGTTTTTT	CASSPEGGINTGELFF
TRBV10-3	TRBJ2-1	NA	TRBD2	TGTGCCATCAGTGAGCAAGCGGGGGGTACCTACAATGAGCAGTTCTTC	CAISEQAGGTYNEQFF
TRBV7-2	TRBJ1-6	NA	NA	TGTGCCAGCAGCTTAGTGGAGGCCATTTATAATTCACCCCTCCACTTT	CASSLVEAIYNSPLHF
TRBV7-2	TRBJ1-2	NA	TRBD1	TGTGCCAGCAGCTTACCGGACAGGACGTATGGCTACACCTTC	CASSLPDRTYGYTF
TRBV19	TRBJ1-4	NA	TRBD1	TGTGCCAGTAGTCCTCGGACAGGTCTTAATGAAAAACTGTTTTTT	CASSPRTGLNEKLFF
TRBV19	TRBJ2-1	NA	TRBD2	TGTGCACCCTTACCACTTAGCGGGAGTCGGTCCTACAATGAGCAGTTCTTC	CAPLPLSGSRSYNEQFF
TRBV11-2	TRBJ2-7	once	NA	TGTGCCAGCAGCTTAATCAGGGGCGGTCACGAGCAGTACTTC	CASSLIRGGHEQYF
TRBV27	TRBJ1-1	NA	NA	TGTGCCAGCAGTCCCCGACAGAGGAACACTGAAGCTTTCTTT	CASSPRQRNTEAFF
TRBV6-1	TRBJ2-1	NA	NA	TGTGCCAGCAGTGAAGGGGCAGGGGCCCACAATGAGCAGTTCTTC	CASSEGAGAHNEQFF
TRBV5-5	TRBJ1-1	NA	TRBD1	TGTGCCAGCAGCCTTCCGACCGGGACAGAGTTT	CASSLPTGTEF
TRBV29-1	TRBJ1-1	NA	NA	TGCAGCGTCGGGGTCAACACTGAAGCTTTCTTT	CSVGVNTEAFF
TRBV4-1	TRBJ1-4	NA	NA	TGCGCCAGCAGCCAAGAGGGGGCAGGGGAAAAACTGTTTTTT	CASSQEGAGEKLFF
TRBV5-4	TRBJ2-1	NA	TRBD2	TGTGCCAGCAGCTTGGATAGCGGGGGGGCCTCCTACAATGAGCAGTTCTTC	CASSLDSGGASYNEQFF
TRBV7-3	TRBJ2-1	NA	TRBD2	TGTGCCAGCAGCCGATTCCCGGGACTAGAGTTCTTC	CASSRFPGLEFF
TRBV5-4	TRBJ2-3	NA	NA	TGTGCCAGCAGTAGGGGGAGCACAGATACGCAGTATTTT	CASSRGSTDTQYF
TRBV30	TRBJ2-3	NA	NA	TGTGCCTGGAGTGTACCCTCCGCACTCACTAGCACAGATACGCAGTATTTT	CAWSVPSALTSTDTQYF
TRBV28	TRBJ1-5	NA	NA	TGTGCCAGTGGGGGAGGAGGGAATCAGCCCCAGCATTTT	CASGGGGNQPQHF
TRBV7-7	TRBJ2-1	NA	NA	TGTGCCAGCAGCTTAATTGTGGGAGGTGAGCAGTTCTTC	CASSLIVGGEQFF
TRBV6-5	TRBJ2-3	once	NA	TGTGCCACAAGCCGGACAGCTACCACAGATACGCAGTATTTT	CATSRTATTDTQYF
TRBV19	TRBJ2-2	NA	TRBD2	TGTGCCAGTAGTATTCTAGCGGGGGACACCGGGGAGCTGTTTTTT	CASSILAGDTGELFF
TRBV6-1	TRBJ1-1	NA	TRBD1	TGTGCCAGCAGTGAACGGACAGGGGCAGCTTTCTTT	CASSERTGAAFF
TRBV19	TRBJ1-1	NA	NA	TGTGCCAGTAGTATCCCCAGGGGAGCGGCAAAGGGAGCTTTCTTT	CASSIPRGAAKGAFF
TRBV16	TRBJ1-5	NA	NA	TGTGCCAGCAGCCAATCCCAGGGAAATCAGCCCCAGCATTTT	CASSQSQGNQPQHF
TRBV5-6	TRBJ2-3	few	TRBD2	TGTGCCAGCAGGGGGGACAGCGGGGGGGGCACAGATACGCAGTATTTT	CASRGDSGGGTDTQYF
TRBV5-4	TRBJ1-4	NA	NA	TGTGCCAGCAGCTCGGGTTGGGGAGGGAATGAAAAACTGTTTTTT	CASSSGWGGNEKLFF
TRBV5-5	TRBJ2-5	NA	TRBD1	TGTGCCAGCAGCCCCGGGACAGGCTTCCAAGAGACCCAGTACTTC	CASSPGTGFQETQYF
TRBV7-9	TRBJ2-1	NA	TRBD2	TGTGCCAGCAGCTTCGGGACTAGCTTTTACAATGAGCAGTTCTTC	CASSFGTSFYNEQFF
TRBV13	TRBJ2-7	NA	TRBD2	TGTGCCAGCAGCTTTAGAATAGCGGGAGCCCACGAGCAGTACTTC	CASSFRIAGAHEQYF
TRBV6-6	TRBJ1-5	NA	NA	TGTGCCAGCAGCAGGGACACTCAGCCCCAGCATTTT	CASSRDTQPQHF
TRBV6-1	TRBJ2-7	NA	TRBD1	TGTGCCAGCAGTGAGTTTCAGGGGGTGGGGGTCCACGAGCAGTACTTC	CASSEFQGVGVHEQYF
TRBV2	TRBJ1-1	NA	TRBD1	TGTGCCAGCAGTTTGGACAGGGACCCTCAGGCTTTCTTT	CASSLDRDPQAFF
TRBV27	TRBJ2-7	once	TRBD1	TGTGCCAGCAGTTTCCGGTGGACAGGATCCTACGAGCAGTACTTC	CASSFRWTGSYEQYF
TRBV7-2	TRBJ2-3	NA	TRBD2	TGTGCCAGCAGTTATTCCGGGACTAGCGGGCCAGATACGCAGTATTTT	CASSYSGTSGPDTQYF
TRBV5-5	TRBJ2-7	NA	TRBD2	TGTGCCAGCAGCTTGGTACTACTAGCGGGGGGGAGAGGGGAGCAGTACTTC	CASSLVLLAGGRGEQYF
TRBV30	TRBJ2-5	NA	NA	TGTGCCTGGAGTGTTGCGGAGGAGACCCAGTACTTC	CAWSVAEETQYF
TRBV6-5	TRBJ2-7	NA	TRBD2	TGTGCCAGCAGTCTAGCGGGAAACTACGAGCAGTACTTC	CASSLAGNYEQYF
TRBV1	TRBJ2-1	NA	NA	TGCACCAGCAGCCAAGAGGAGCGCGGGAGAGGGAACAATGAGCAGTTCTTC	CTSSQEERGRGNNEQFF
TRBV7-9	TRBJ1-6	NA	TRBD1	TGTGCCAGCAGCACGCACGGACAGGGGGGTAATTCACCCCTCCACTTT	CASSTHGQGGNSPLHF
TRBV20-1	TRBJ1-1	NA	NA	TGCAGTGCTCGGTTCGGACAGGAAGCTTTCTTT	CSARFGQEAFF
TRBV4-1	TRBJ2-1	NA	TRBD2	TGCGCCAGCAGCCAAGATAAAGCGGGAGGATACAATGAGCAGTTCTTC	CASSQDKAGGYNEQFF
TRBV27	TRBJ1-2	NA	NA	TGTGCCAGCAGTTTCGGCAGGGGCGGCGGCTACACCTTC	CASSFGRGGGYTF
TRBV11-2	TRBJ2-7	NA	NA	TGTGCCAGCAGCCCTAAATGGGGGCAGAGTGAGCAGTACTTC	CASSPKWGQSEQYF
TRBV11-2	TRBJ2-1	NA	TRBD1	TGTGCCAGCAGCTCGATCCGGGACAGCAGATACAATGAGCAGTTCTTC	CASSSIRDSRYNEQFF